This T cell receptor (beta chain) was observed in a study of T cell responses to AZD1222 COVID-19 vaccine. Here immunoSEQ multiplex PCR was the method, and the copy in TCRdb shows in-frame clones only, minus some. The sample includes 57,000 or so clones, roughly four fifths of them seen just once. The germline CDR1 and CDR2 sequences are MNHEY and SVGEGT. This CDR3 spans 15 amino acids. Trimming cost V 5 bases and J 7 bases, with 19 bases left between them. The TCR comes from an adult who received the AZD1222 COVID-19 vaccine. Sample: peripheral blood, taken 28 days after the second AZD1222 dose. The chain links TRBV6-2 or TRBV6-3 to TRBJ2-3; D not resolved. In nucleotides, the CDR3 is TGTGCCAGCAGTAATAACCATCAAGTTCTCTATACGCAGTATTTT. It yields the protein CASSNNHQVLYTQYF.